This T cell receptor beta chain was identified during a study of blood T cell repertoires in COVID-19. Study details: The United States, Italy and Spain were the sources of the acute and convalescent COVID-19 samples. T cells, B-cell-depleted T cells, or PBMCs provided the cDNA or gDNA that served as material.

Authors' methods: Cell counts per sample came from amplifying reference gene primers. Data came from immunoSEQ multiplex PCR; TCRdb stores just in-frame clones and leaves some out. That table gives V, J and clone size, and the DNA gave D and trimming. Found here are about 390,000 clones, 80% to 90% of them singletons; the top ten hold about 2.1%. With regard to this clone: This CDR3 is also generated by other DNA sequences in the sample.

Trimming pared 2 bases from V and 0 bases from J, leaving 8 bases between. Germline V CDR1 and CDR2: SGHTA, FQGNSA. The CDR3 extends over 14 amino acids. Those enrolled in Seattle joined during active infection and were followed longitudinally afterward. Material: peripheral blood. This sequence originates from a woman in her fifties or sixties with COVID-19, enrolled during active disease. V gene TRBV7-2 combines with J gene TRBJ2-7, with D possibly being TRBD2 (5 bases). The DNA for the CDR3 is TGTGCCAGCAGCTTATCGGGGAGCTCCTACGAGCAGTACTTC. This encodes CASSLSGSSYEQYF. Looking up the rest from reference TRBV7-2 and TRBJ2-7 gives the full variable domain: GAGVSQSPSNKVTEKGKDVELRCDPISGHTALYWYRQSLGQGLEFLIYFQGNSAPDKSGLPSDRFSAERTGGSVSTLTIQRTQQEDSAVYLCASSLSGSSYEQYFGPGTRLTVT.